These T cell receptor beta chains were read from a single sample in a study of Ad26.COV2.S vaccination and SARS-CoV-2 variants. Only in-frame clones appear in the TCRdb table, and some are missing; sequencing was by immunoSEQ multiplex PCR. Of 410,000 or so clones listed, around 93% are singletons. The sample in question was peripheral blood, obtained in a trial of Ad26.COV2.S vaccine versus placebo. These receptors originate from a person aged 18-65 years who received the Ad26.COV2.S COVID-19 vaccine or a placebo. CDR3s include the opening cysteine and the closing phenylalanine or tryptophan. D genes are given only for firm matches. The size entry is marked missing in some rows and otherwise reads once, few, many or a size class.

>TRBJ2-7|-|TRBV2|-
TGTGCCAGCAGCAGAGTGGGGGCGGGATACGAGCAGTACTTC
CASSRVGAGYEQYF
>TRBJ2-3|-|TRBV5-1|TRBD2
TGCGCCAGCAGCTTGAGTAGCGGGGTCACAGATACGCAGTATTTT
CASSLSSGVTDTQYF
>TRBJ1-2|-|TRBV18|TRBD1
TGTGCCAGCTCACCTCCGGGACAGGGTATTGATGGCTACACCTTC
CASSPPGQGIDGYTF
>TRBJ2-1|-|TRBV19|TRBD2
TGTGCCAGTAGTATAGTGGGCGGGGGGGCCCCTATAAATGAGCAGTTCTTC
CASSIVGGGAPINEQFF
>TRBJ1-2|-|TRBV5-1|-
TGCGCCAGCAGCTTGGGATCCGGGACCTCTAGAAGGTATGGCTACACCTTC
CASSLGSGTSRRYGYTF
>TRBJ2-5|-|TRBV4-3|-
TGCGCCAGCAGCCAAGATCTAGGACTACGAGGGATAGAGACCCAGTACTTC
CASSQDLGLRGIETQYF
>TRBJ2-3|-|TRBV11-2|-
TGTGCCAGCAGCTACTCCCTTGGCGGATCTAGCACAGATACGCAGTATTTT
CASSYSLGGSSTDTQYF
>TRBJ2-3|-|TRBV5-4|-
TGTGCCAGCAGCTTTTTCGAGGGCACAGATACGCAGTATTTT
CASSFFEGTDTQYF
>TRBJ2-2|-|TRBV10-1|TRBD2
TGCGCCAGCAGTAACTTGGAGGGACTAGATAACACCGGGGAGCTGTTTTTT
CASSNLEGLDNTGELFF
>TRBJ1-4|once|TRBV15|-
TGTGCCACCAGCAGAGCTGCGATTAATGAAAAACTGTTTTTT
CATSRAAINEKLFF
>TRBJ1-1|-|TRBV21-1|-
TGTGCCAGCAGCCACACGACAGGGCCAGCTTTCTTT
CASSHTTGPAFF
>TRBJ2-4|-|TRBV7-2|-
TGTGCCAGCAGCTTAGATGGTTGGTTCAAAAACATTCAGTACTTC
CASSLDGWFKNIQYF
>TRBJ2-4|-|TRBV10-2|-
TGCGCCAGCCAGGGGGGCGGGGGAGTAGCCAAAAACATTCAGTACTTC
CASQGGGGVAKNIQYF
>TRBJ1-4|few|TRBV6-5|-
TGTGCCAGTGGGGGCGGTGAAAAACTGTTTTTT
CASGGGEKLFF
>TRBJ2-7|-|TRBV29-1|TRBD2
TGCAGCGCCCGCTCTAGCGGGGCGAGCGAGCAGTACTTC
CSARSSGASEQYF
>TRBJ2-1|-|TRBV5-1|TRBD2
TGCGCCAGCAGCTTGGCGGCTAGCGGGAACAATGAGCAGTTCTTC
CASSLAASGNNEQFF
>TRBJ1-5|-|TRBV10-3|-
TGTGCCATCGACGAGGTAGGGATCAATCAGCCCCAGCATTTT
CAIDEVGINQPQHF
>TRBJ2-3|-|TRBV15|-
TGTGCCACCAGCAGAGCCGGGCCTACAATATCCCTCGCAGATACGCAGTATTTT
CATSRAGPTISLADTQYF